The rows below give T cell receptor beta chains drawn from one sample of a study of Graves' ophthalmopathy and Graves' hyperthyroidism. TCRdb reanalysed the multiplex PCR reads using MiXCR and keeps one entry per CDR3 protein. This table has approximately 700,000 distinct CDR3 sequences, about two fifths appearing once. Sequencing used peripheral blood. The receptor set was obtained from an adult man with Graves' ophthalmopathy. The CDR3 runs from the conserved cysteine through the conserved F or W. The D gene is left open where the match is weak. Where a row states a size, it is once, few, many or the class of an expanded clone; other rows omit it.

clone_size j_call d_call v_call cdr3_nt cdr3_aa
many TRBJ1-2 NA TRBV5-1 TGTGCCAGCAGCTTAGGGACGGGTGGCTATGGCTACACCTTC CASSLGTGGYGYTF
NA TRBJ2-5 NA TRBV20-1 TGCAGTGCTAGAGAGTCGGAGTCGCGGGGGCAAAACGGGCAGTACTTC CSARESESRGQNGQYF
NA TRBJ1-2 TRBD1 TRBV24-1 TGTGCCACCAGTGACCCCCACCGCACAGGGGGCAGGGGCTACACCTTC CATSDPHRTGGRGYTF
NA TRBJ2-5 TRBD2 TRBV7-2 TGTGCCAGCAGCTTAAGAAGCGGGGAAAGGTGGGAGACCCAGTACTTC CASSLRSGERWETQYF
few TRBJ2-7 NA TRBV4-1 TGCGCCAGCAGCCAAGCGGCAGGTCCTAATCACGAGCAGTACTTC CASSQAAGPNHEQYF
many TRBJ2-7 NA TRBV19 TGTGCCAGTAAGGGAGTTCTAGCCGAGCAGTACTTC CASKGVLAEQYF
NA TRBJ1-2 NA TRBV20-1 TGCAGTGCTAGTTATAGGTGGATCTATGGCTACACCTTC CSASYRWIYGYTF
many TRBJ1-5 NA TRBV5-8 TGTGCCAGCAGCGAGCTTGACTGGGGGGGGCATCAGCCCCAGCATTTT CASSELDWGGHQPQHF
many TRBJ1-2 NA TRBV10-3 TGTGCCATCAGGCGCCGGGACGCCTCCTCAGGGGGCTACACCTTC CAIRRRDASSGGYTF
NA TRBJ2-7 NA TRBV4-1 TGCGCCAGCAGCCAAGACGGACTCGAGCAGTACTTC CASSQDGLEQYF
NA TRBJ2-2 TRBD2 TRBV7-3 TGTGCCAGCAGCGCCACACTAGCGGGAGGGCCCGGGGAGCCGTTTTTT CASSATLAGGPGEPFF
many TRBJ2-5 NA TRBV7-3 TGTGCCAGCAGCTTAAGTGGTAGCCTACAAGAGACCCAGTACTTC CASSLSGSLQETQYF
many TRBJ2-5 TRBD2 TRBV10-3 TGTGCCATCAGCCGTGGCCTAGCGGGGAGCCAAGAGACCCAGTACTTC CAISRGLAGSQETQYF
many TRBJ2-6 NA TRBV19 TGTGCCACCGGACATCCCCCCTCTGGGGCCAACGTCCTGACTTTC CATGHPPSGANVLTF
NA TRBJ2-7 NA TRBV7-9 TGTGCCAGCAGCTCTAGAGAGACCTACGAGCAGTACTTC CASSSRETYEQYF
NA TRBJ2-5 NA TRBV9 TGTGCCAGCAGCGTAGGGGGTAGCCCTGAGGAGACCCAGTACTTC CASSVGGSPEETQYF
NA TRBJ2-5 TRBD2 TRBV29-1 TGCAGCGTACGGCGGGGGGGAGAGACCCAGTACTTC CSVRRGGETQYF
many TRBJ1-1 NA TRBV7-2 TGTGCCAGCAGCTTAGGCGGGGCGATGACTGAAGCTTTCTTT CASSLGGAMTEAFF
NA TRBJ1-3 TRBD1 TRBV7-3 TGTGCCAGCAGCTTAACGGGACAGGGAAGCACCATATATTTT CASSLTGQGSTIYF
NA TRBJ2-7 NA TRBV20-1 TGCAGTGCCACCCCGGGACTTCCAACCTACGAGCAGTACTTC CSATPGLPTYEQYF
many TRBJ2-7 NA TRBV20-1 TGCAGTGCTAGTCCCGGAGCCCACTCCTACGAGCAGTACTTC CSASPGAHSYEQYF
few TRBJ1-2 TRBD1 TRBV9 TGTGCCAGCAGCCAAGCAGGGGGTGGAGGCTACACCTTC CASSQAGGGGYTF
many TRBJ1-5 NA TRBV4-1 TGCGCCAGCAGCCAAGATTGGGGGGAAAGCAATCAGCCCCAGCATTTT CASSQDWGESNQPQHF
once TRBJ1-6 TRBD1 TRBV20-1 TGCAGTGCTCTCCCGGACGGGACAGATAATTCACCCCTCCACTTT CSALPDGTDNSPLHF
many TRBJ2-7 NA TRBV10-3 TGTGCCATCAGCACCGGGACGGCTACTCAACGCTCCTACGAGCAGTACTTC CAISTGTATQRSYEQYF
many TRBJ2-6 NA TRBV9 TGTGCCAGCAGCGTTGTCTCTGGGGCCAACGTCCTGACTTTC CASSVVSGANVLTF